The 24 T cell receptor beta chains given below trace back to one sample, sequenced in a study of Tregs in tolerant kidney transplant recipients. Mixed chimerism was transient after nonmyeloablative marrow transplants from related graft donors. Clones were read by immunoSEQ multiplex PCR, and TCRdb kept only the in-frame ones, dropping some. This repertoire comprises more than 11,000 clones; its ten largest clones make up approximately 30%. This material consisted of CD8+ T cells from blood (PBMCs), taken 6 months after the transplant. All receptors derive from a human patient who received a combined kidney and bone marrow transplant. Some T cells may be graft donor cells.

A note on this clone: With the read ending 3 residues before the CDR3 end, the germline J gene is used to fill in that end. This chain uses TRBV5-4 with TRBJ1-2, with a weak D call TRBD1 (6 bases). The CDR3 sequence is 13 residues long. Germline CDR1 SGHNT, CDR2 YYREEE (reference sequence). The covered CDR3 bases are TGTGCCAGCAGCCCCCAGGCTGGGGGCGGC. This codes for CASSPQAGGG. The whole CDR3 sequence reads CASSPQAGGGYTF.

Comments on this clone: From the germline J gene comes the end of the CDR3, since the read stops 3 residues before it. The chain recombines TRBV4-1 with TRBJ1-2, with no clear D. V lost 3 bases and J 3 bases, leaving 14 bases between the germline ends. There are 15 residues in the CDR3. The V gene's germline CDR1 is MGHRA and CDR2 YSYEKL. The CDR3 sequence: CASSHPRTDHYGYTF. The sequenced part of the CDR3 DNA is TGCGCCAGCAGCCATCCGAGAACAGACCACTATGGC.

Points on this clone: The CDR3 extends 3 residues past the end of the read, so its final part is completed from the germline J gene. The chain combines TRBV5-1 with TRBJ2-2; a weak D match, TRBD2 (5 bases). This CDR3 contains 15 residues. Germline CDR1 reads SGHRS; CDR2 reads YFSETQ. The CDR3 DNA, read in part, is TGCGCCAGCAGCTTGTACGGGCCGACTAATGAAAAG. It codes for CASSLYGPTNEK. The complete CDR3 protein is CASSLYGPTNEKLFF.

Regarding this clone: The CDR3 goes on 3 residues after the read ends, and that part is filled in from the germline J gene. This rearrangement joins TRBV6-2 or TRBV6-3 to TRBJ1-2; TRBD1 might be the D (5 bases). The length of the CDR3 is 14 residues. The germline V gene has CDR1 MNHEY and CDR2 SVGEGT. The CDR3 region is CATLSPEGSVDYTF. The covered CDR3 bases are TGTGCCACCCTTTCCCCTGAGGGGTCGGTCGAC.

The CDR3: CASSPSGGMGNEQFF. CDR3 DNA, as far as it was read: TGTGCCAGCAGCCCCAGCGGCGGGATGGGGAATGAG. This rearrangement joins TRBV11-2 to TRBJ2-1; D perhaps matches TRBD2 (6 bases). The DNA ends 3 residues before the CDR3 does, and the rest of the CDR3 is filled in from the germline J gene. Germline V gives CDR1 SGHAT, CDR2 FQNNGV. The ends were cut back, 5 bases at V and 7 bases at J, with 18 bases in the middle. This CDR3 is 15 amino acids long.

A note on this clone: The CDR3 end lies 3 residues beyond the end of the read and is filled in from the germline J gene. V is TRBV5-1 and J is TRBJ2-1; 10 nucleotides align to TRBD2. The CDR3 runs to 17 residues. The germline gives CDR1 SGHRS, CDR2 YFSETQ. The junction had 7 bases not matched to a gene; V was cut back by 0 bases and J by 4 bases. CDR3: CASSLALTSGSYNEQFF. The covered CDR3 bases are TGCGCCAGCAGCTTGGCCTTGACTAGCGGGTCTTACAATGAG.

For this clone: The read halts 3 residues ahead of the CDR3 end, with the missing end drawn from the germline J gene. The chain joins TRBV10-1 to TRBJ2-7, with a tentative D call TRBD1 (5 bases). Between the trimmed V and J ends, which lost 0 bases and 6 bases, there was a span of 15 bases. The CDR3 length is 15 residues. From germline, CDR1 is WNHNN and CDR2 SYGVQD (reference sequence). CDR3 sequence: CASSESLGQGGEQYF. The covered CDR3 bases are TGCGCCAGCAGTGAGTCCTTGGGGCAGGGTGGCGAG.

As concerns this clone: The read ends 3 residues before the CDR3 terminus; that terminus is restored from the germline J gene. The rearrangement joins TRBV6-2 or TRBV6-3 to TRBJ1-5; 7 bases are shared with TRBD1. There are 15 residues in the CDR3. J lost 3 bases, V lost 7 bases, and 9 bases had no gene match. Germline V gene sequence: CDR1 MNHEY, CDR2 SVGEGT. The CDR3 spells CASTLYRGLNQPQHF. The sequenced CDR3 bases are TGTGCCAGCACCCTTTACAGGGGACTCAATCAGCCC.

Details on this clone: The CDR3 end falls 3 residues outside the read, so it is completed with the germline J gene. The rearrangement uses TRBV18 and TRBJ2-7, with D uncertain. This CDR3 spans 13 amino acids. Germline V CDR1 and CDR2: KGHSH, LQKENI. Trimming shortened V by 9 bases and J by 6 bases, and 18 bases separated the two germline ends. The DNA read from the CDR3 is TGTGCCAGTAGTGTGCCCCTTGGCGGCGAG. This codes for CASSVPLGGE. The complete CDR3 sequence is CASSVPLGGEQYF.

The CDR3 reads CASSQAAGRFGELFF. The sequenced CDR3 bases are TGTGCCAGCAGCCAAGCGGCAGGGCGGTTCGGGGAG. The chain couples TRBV4-2 to TRBJ2-2, with a tentative D call TRBD1 (5 bases). The read halts 3 residues ahead of the CDR3 end, with the missing end drawn from the germline J gene. Germline V gene data show CDR1 as LGHNA and CDR2 as YNFKEQ. The length of the CDR3 is 15 residues. Deletions cut 1 base from V and 7 bases from J, with 13 bases between.

As regards this clone: The read ends 3 residues shy of where the CDR3 ends; the end is completed using the germline J gene. The genes are TRBV19 and TRBJ1-1; no reliable D call. The CDR3 length is 13 residues. Trimming removed 4 bases from V and 4 bases from J, with 10 bases in between. The germline gives CDR1 LNHDA, CDR2 SQIVND (reference sequence). The sequenced CDR3 bases are TGTGCCAGTAGTAGAGGAGGGTCCACTGAA. Encoded protein: CASSRGGSTE. The entire CDR3 protein reads CASSRGGSTEAFF.

Turning to this clone: The read is 3 residues too short to cover the CDR3 end, so that end is filled in from the germline J gene. The chain couples TRBV18 to TRBJ1-2, with D possibly matching TRBD1 (5 bases). From germline, CDR1 is KGHSH and CDR2 LQKENI. The CDR3 is 14 amino acids. The DNA read from the CDR3 is TGTGCCAGCTCAAGGACGGGGGGGGAAGATACC. Translated: CASSRTGGEDT. The whole CDR3 sequence is CASSRTGGEDTYTF.

As for this clone: Read sequence stops 3 residues before the CDR3 end, and the germline J gene provides the missing end. The chain links TRBV28 to TRBJ1-2; perhaps TRBD1 as D (5 bases). Trimming left V 6 bases short and J 4 bases short, with 12 bases between. Germline V gene data show CDR1 as MDHEN and CDR2 as SYDVKM. The CDR3 has 13 amino acids. The CDR3 reads CASRGGELYGYTF. CDR3 DNA (partial): TGTGCCAGCAGGGGGGGGGAACTCTATGGC.

Concerning this clone: The sequenced fragment ends 3 residues before the CDR3 boundary, so the rest is inferred from the germline J gene. The chain joins TRBV7-7 to TRBJ1-2; TRBD1 matches at 9 bases. CDR3 length: 16 residues. CDR1 and CDR2 (germline): SSHAT, FNYEAQ (reference sequence). This chain's CDR3 is CASSSGQGRGTDTYTF. CDR3 DNA (partial): TGTGCCAGCAGCTCGGGACAGGGTAGGGGAACAGATACC.

Points on this clone: Read coverage stops 3 residues before the CDR3 terminus; the germline J gene supplies the remainder. The chain links TRBV7-2 to TRBJ2-1; the match to TRBD2 covers 7 bases. Trimming removed 0 bases from V and 9 bases from J; junction bases left unmatched: 5. CDR3 length equals 14 residues. The germline V gene has CDR1 SGHTA and CDR2 FQGNSA. The DNA read from the CDR3 is TGTGCCAGCAGCTTAGCCAGGCCGGGGGGTGAG. It specifies CASSLARPGGE. The entire CDR3 sequence reads CASSLARPGGEQFF.

On this clone: The observed sequence ends 3 residues before the CDR3 terminus, with the missing tail filled in from the germline J gene. The chain carries TRBV20-1 and TRBJ2-3, with 11 bases matching TRBD2. Looked up from germline, CDR1 is DFQATT and CDR2 is SNEGSKA (reference sequence). The V segment lost 6 bases and the J segment 4 bases; nucleotides outside the gene matches: 12. CDR3 length: 16 amino acids. CDR3 DNA (partial): TGCAGTGCGTGGGACATAGCGGGAGGGTTCGCAGATACG. This gives the protein CSAWDIAGGFADT. Given in full, the CDR3 is CSAWDIAGGFADTQYF.

On this clone: With the read ending 3 residues before the CDR3 end, the germline J gene is used to fill in that end. This rearrangement joins TRBV7-8 to TRBJ2-4; D not resolved. From germline, CDR1 is SGHVS and CDR2 FQNEAQ. CDR3 length: 13 amino acids. CDR3 DNA, as far as it was read: TGTGCCAGCAGCTTAGCTGGTCAGTATGGT. This sequence encodes CASSLAGQYG. Given in full, the CDR3 is CASSLAGQYGQYF.

Notes on this clone: The read finishes 3 residues shy of the CDR3 end, and the germline J gene is used to complete it. The chain couples TRBV2 to TRBJ2-7; 12 bases fit TRBD2. CDR3 size: 18 residues. Germline V gives CDR1 SNHLY, CDR2 FYNNEI. The junction had 9 bases not matched to a gene; V was cut back by 1 base and J by 2 bases. CDR3 region: CASSEVRGGLAGTYEQYF. The DNA read from the CDR3 is TGTGCCAGCAGTGAAGTAAGGGGGGGACTAGCGGGTACCTACGAG.

As to this clone: The read ends 3 residues shy of where the CDR3 ends; the end is completed using the germline J gene. The chain has TRBV5-1 and TRBJ1-1; D uncertain. The CDR3 has 14 amino acids. Trimming shortened V by 3 bases and J by 6 bases, and 15 bases separated the two germline ends. Per germline, CDR1 SGHRS and CDR2 YFSETQ. The chain's CDR3 is CASSSTRTRAEAFF. The part of the CDR3 DNA that was read is TGCGCCAGCAGCTCGACCCGAACGAGGGCTGAA.

A remark on this clone: The read stops 3 residues short of the end of the CDR3; the missing end is completed from the germline J gene. The chain couples TRBV18 to TRBJ2-7, with D unresolved. This CDR3 comprises 14 residues. CDR1 is KGHSH, CDR2 LQKENI, per germline. V was trimmed by 3 bases and J by 2 bases, leaving 11 bases between them. This CDR3 is CASSPGPGTYEQYF. CDR3 bases read: TGTGCCAGCTCACCGGGCCCCGGTACCTACGAG.

A note on this clone: Read data end 3 residues before the CDR3 end; the end is taken from the germline J gene. This chain connects TRBV7-6 to TRBJ1-2; maybe TRBD1 (5 bases). The germline CDR1 and CDR2 sequences are SGHVS and FNYEAQ. The V end lost 7 bases, the J end lost 3 bases, and 18 bases lay between the germline ends. The CDR3 covers 15 residues. The sequenced part of the CDR3 DNA is TGTGCCAGCACCCCTTCCCTCGACAGCTACTATGGC. Its translation is CASTPSLDSYYG. The full CDR3 reads CASTPSLDSYYGYTF.

Remarks on this clone: The CDR3 end lies 3 residues beyond the end of the read and is filled in from the germline J gene. The chain uses TRBV2 and TRBJ2-7; TRBD2 agrees at 8 bases. CDR3 size: 14 residues. Germline V gene sequence: CDR1 SNHLY, CDR2 FYNNEI. The trim removed 3 bases at V and 4 bases at J, leaving 5 bases unmatched. The CDR3 DNA, read in part, is TGTGCCAGCAGTGACGGGACTAGTATTTACGAG. This sequence encodes CASSDGTSIYE. Given in full, the CDR3 is CASSDGTSIYEQYF.

With respect to this clone: The missing CDR3 end, 3 residues past where the read stops, is filled in from the germline J gene. The chain is built from TRBV7-2 and TRBJ2-5; 7 nucleotides align to TRBD2. The CDR3 is made up of 14 amino acids. V was pared by 5 bases and J by 5 bases, with 8 bases of the junction left unmatched. Germline V lookup: CDR1 SGHTA, CDR2 FQGNSA. The sequenced CDR3 bases are TGTGCCAGCAGCGAAGCGGGATGGGGGGAGACC. Amino acid sequence: CASSEAGWGET. The complete CDR3 reads CASSEAGWGETQYF.

Comment on this clone: The junction and the germline gene differ at one end; a read error may be behind it. The read stops 3 residues short of the end of the CDR3; the missing end is completed from the germline J gene. This chain links TRBV4-2 with TRBJ2-1, with TRBD2 matching 11 bases. The CDR3 totals 16 residues. Germline CDR1 reads LGHNA; CDR2 reads YNFKEQ. CDR3 amino acids: CASSQAGTSGYNEQFF. Incomplete CDR3 DNA: TGCGCCAGCAGCCAGGCCGGGACTAGCGGCTACAATGAG.